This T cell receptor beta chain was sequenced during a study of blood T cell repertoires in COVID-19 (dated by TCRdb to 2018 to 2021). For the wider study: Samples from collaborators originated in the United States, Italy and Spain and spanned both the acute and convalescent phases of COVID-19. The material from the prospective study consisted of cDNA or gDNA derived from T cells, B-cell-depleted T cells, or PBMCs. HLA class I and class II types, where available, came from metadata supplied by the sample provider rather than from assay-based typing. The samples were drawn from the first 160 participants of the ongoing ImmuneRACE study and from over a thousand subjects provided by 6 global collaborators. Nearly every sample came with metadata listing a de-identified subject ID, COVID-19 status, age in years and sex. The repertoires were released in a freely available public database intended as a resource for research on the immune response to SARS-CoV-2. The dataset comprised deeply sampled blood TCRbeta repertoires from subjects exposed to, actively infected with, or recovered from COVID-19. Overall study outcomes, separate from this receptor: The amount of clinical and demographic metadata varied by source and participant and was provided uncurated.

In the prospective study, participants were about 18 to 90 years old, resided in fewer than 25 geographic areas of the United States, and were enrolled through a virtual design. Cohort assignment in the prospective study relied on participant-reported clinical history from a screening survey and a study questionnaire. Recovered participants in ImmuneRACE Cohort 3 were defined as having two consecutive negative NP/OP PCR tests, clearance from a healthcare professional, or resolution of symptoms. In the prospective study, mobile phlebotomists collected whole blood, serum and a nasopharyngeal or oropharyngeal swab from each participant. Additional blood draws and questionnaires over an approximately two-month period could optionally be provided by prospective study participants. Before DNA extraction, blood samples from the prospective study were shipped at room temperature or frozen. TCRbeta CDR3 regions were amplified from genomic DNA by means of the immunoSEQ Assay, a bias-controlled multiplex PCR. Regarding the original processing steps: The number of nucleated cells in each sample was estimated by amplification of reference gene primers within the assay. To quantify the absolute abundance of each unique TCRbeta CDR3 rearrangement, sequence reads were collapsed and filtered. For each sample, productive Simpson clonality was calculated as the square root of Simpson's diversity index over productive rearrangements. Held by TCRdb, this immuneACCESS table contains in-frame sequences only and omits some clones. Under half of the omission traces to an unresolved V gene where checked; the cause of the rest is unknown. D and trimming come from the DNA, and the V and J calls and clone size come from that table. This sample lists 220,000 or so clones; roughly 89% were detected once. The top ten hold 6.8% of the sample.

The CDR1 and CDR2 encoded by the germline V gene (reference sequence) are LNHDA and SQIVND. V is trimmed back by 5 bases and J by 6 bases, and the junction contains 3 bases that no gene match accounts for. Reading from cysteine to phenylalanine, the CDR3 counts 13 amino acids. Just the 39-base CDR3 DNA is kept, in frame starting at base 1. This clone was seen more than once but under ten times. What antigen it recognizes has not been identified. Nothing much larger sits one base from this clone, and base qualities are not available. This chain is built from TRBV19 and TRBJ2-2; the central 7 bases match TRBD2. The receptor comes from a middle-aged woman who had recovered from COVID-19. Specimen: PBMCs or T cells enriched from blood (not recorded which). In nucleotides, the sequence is TGTGCCAGTAGTCTTAGCGGGCCCGGGGAGCTGTTTTTT. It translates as CASSLSGPGELFF.